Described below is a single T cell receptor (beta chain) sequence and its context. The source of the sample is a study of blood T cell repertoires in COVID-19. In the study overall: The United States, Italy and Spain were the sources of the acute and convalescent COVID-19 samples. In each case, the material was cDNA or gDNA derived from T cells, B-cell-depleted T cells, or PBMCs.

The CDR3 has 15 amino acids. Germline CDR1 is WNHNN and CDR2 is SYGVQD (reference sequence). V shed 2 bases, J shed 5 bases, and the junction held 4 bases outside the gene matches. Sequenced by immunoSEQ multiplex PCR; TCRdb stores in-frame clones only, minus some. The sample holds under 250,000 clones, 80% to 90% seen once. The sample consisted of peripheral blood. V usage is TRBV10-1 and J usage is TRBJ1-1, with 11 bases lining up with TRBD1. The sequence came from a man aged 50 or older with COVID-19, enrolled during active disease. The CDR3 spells CASSETGQGETEAFF. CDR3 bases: TGCGCCAGCAGTGAGACGGGACAGGGGGAGACTGAAGCTTTCTTT.